This entry lists 30 T cell receptor beta chains sequenced from one sample in a study of CD8+CD57+ T cells in acquired aplastic anemia. According to the study, genomic DNA was the template for TCR beta VDJ and CDR3 profiling. In TCRdb, the reads were re-called with MiXCR into one record per CDR3 protein. This sample yields roughly 130,000 distinct CDR3 sequences, of which around 46% are seen a single time; 2.5% to 3% belongs to the top ten. Specimen: sorted CD4+, CD8+, or CD8+CD57+ T cells (not recorded which) from PBMCs. The receptors were gathered from a human donor in good health, serving as a control.

J is TRBJ2-2 and V is TRBV20-1, with 8 bases matching TRBD1. Germline-derived CDR1 and CDR2 are DFQATT and SNEGSKA (reference sequence). Germline trimming cut 2 bases from V and 5 bases from J; bases unmatched to any gene: 7. The CDR3 has 15 residues. The CDR3 region has the DNA TGCAGTGCTAGATACAGGGGGTATAGGACCGGGGAGCTGTTTTTT. Protein sequence: CSARYRGYRTGELFF.

The chain recombines TRBV6-6 with TRBJ1-1; D is unresolved. CDR1 is MNHNY, CDR2 SVGAGI, per germline (reference sequence). V lost 5 bases to trimming and J lost 4 bases, with 11 bases between them. The CDR3 totals 13 residues. The CDR3 DNA follows: TGTGCCAGCAGTCACCGTGCGTTCACTGAAGCTTTCTTT. Translated, it gives CASSHRAFTEAFF.

CDR3 DNA sequence: TGTGCCACGTCACCGGGGACTAGCGGGGGGGCAGATACGCAGTATTTT. This sequence encodes CATSPGTSGGADTQYF. The chain has TRBV24-1 and TRBJ2-3; 16 bases line up with TRBD2. Trimming cost V 10 bases and J 4 bases; bases outside gene matches: 7. CDR1 is KGHDR, CDR2 SFDVKD, per germline. The CDR3 has 16 residues.

This clonotype was detected once. The chain combines TRBV7-9 with TRBJ2-4; D ambiguous. Trimming took 5 bases from V and 5 from J, leaving 10 bases between them. Germline V lookup: CDR1 SEHNR, CDR2 FQNEAQ (reference sequence). The CDR3 loop spans 13 amino acids. In DNA form, the CDR3 reads TGTGCCAGCAGCATAGGGTGGGAAAACATTCAGTACTTC. Amino acid sequence: CASSIGWENIQYF.

This clonotype was seen many times. V is TRBV12-3 or TRBV12-4 and J is TRBJ2-5, with 11 nucleotides matching TRBD1. The CDR3 totals 16 residues. J lost 3 bases, V lost 5 bases, and 8 bases had no gene match. CDR3 sequence: CASSGQGALGEETQYF. The CDR3 DNA reads TGTGCCAGCAGTGGACAGGGGGCGCTGGGGGAAGAGACCCAGTACTTC.

A single count supports this clonotype. An end of the junction does not agree with germline; a read error may underlie this. CDR3 nucleotide sequence: TGTGCCACCAGCAGGGGACAGGGGAACACCGGGGAGCTGTACTTC. Its translation: CATSRGQGNTGELYF. The chain uses TRBV15 and TRBJ2-7, with 10 bases matching TRBD1. The germline V gene encodes CDR1 LNHNV and CDR2 YYDKDF (reference sequence). The CDR3 runs 15 residues.

In its sample, this clonotype was seen many times. The germline gene is not matched at one end of the junction; a read error may be the cause. The chain is built from TRBV6-5 and TRBJ2-5; D not certain. This CDR3 is built from 16 residues. Looked up from germline, CDR1 is MNHEY and CDR2 is SVGAGI. The CDR3 nucleotides are TGTGTCAGCAGTTACGGTGTTGGGGATGTGGGAGAGACCCAGTACTTC. Encoded protein: CVSSYGVGDVGETQYF.

V gene TRBV2 combines with J gene TRBJ1-2; D may be TRBD1 (6 bases). This CDR3 spans 13 amino acids. Trimming removed 8 bases from V and 5 bases from J, with 15 bases in between. From germline, CDR1 is SNHLY and CDR2 FYNNEI. The CDR3 protein is CASFPGEGYGYTF. CDR3 nucleotide sequence: TGTGCCAGCTTCCCAGGGGAGGGGTATGGCTACACCTTC.

This clonotype appeared a single time. The rearrangement joins TRBV11-1 to TRBJ2-1; TRBD2 matches 14 bases. V dropped 5 bases and J dropped 7; count of bases not matched to a gene: 4. This CDR3 has 15 amino acids. Germline V CDR1 and CDR2: SGHAT, FQDESV (reference sequence). The CDR3 DNA sequence: TGTGCCAGCAGCCGGACTAGCGGGGGGCTAAATGAGCAGTTCTTC. It yields the protein CASSRTSGGLNEQFF.

The rearrangement uses TRBV20-1 and TRBJ1-6; perhaps TRBD1 as D (6 bases). This CDR3 is built from 14 residues. V lost 1 base to trimming and J lost 9 bases, with 13 bases between them. Germline V gives CDR1 DFQATT, CDR2 SNEGSKA (reference sequence). CDR3 region: CSARGAGVSSPLHF. DNA for the CDR3: TGCAGTGCTAGAGGGGCAGGGGTGAGTTCACCCCTCCACTTT.

The chain recombines TRBV4-2 with TRBJ2-7, with 9 bases that match TRBD2. The CDR3 spans 15 residues. Germline trimming cut 8 bases from V and 3 bases from J; bases unmatched to any gene: 11. Germline V gene sequence: CDR1 LGHNA, CDR2 YNFKEQ. The DNA for the CDR3 is TGTGCCAGCCCCCCGTCGGGACTAGCAGGCTACGAGCAGTACTTC. It specifies CASPPSGLAGYEQYF.

This chain connects TRBV7-2 to TRBJ2-7, with TRBD1 matching over 9 bases. Germline lookup yields CDR1 SGHTA and CDR2 FQGNSA. This CDR3 is 15 amino acids long. The J segment lost 7 bases and the V segment lost 1 base, leaving 8 bases of the junction unmatched. In DNA form, the CDR3 reads TGTGCCAGCAGCTTAGGGGGACAGGGTCAACGAGAGCAGTACTTC. The encoded protein is CASSLGGQGQREQYF.

The V gene is TRBV7-8, the J gene TRBJ2-3; D is possibly TRBD2 (7 bases). The CDR3 length is 15 residues. V lost 3 bases and J 2 bases, leaving 12 bases between the germline ends. Germline lookup yields CDR1 SGHVS and CDR2 FQNEAQ. CDR3 sequence reads: CASSFGAGATDTQYF. CDR3 DNA sequence: TGTGCCAGCAGCTTTGGTGCGGGGGCCACAGATACGCAGTATTTT.

This clonotype has at least ten counts. The rearrangement links TRBV6-1 to TRBJ2-7; 8 nucleotides agree with TRBD2. J lost 5 bases, V lost 4 bases, and 13 bases had no gene match. Germline V gives CDR1 MNHNS, CDR2 SASEGT. The CDR3 is 16 amino acids. CDR3 residues: CASSAYGGGSVHEQYF. The CDR3 coding sequence is TGTGCCAGCAGTGCCTACGGGGGGGGGAGTGTACACGAGCAGTACTTC.

This clonotype was seen only once. The CDR3 sequence is CSAKIVDRDTEAFF. The CDR3 DNA follows: TGCAGTGCCAAAATTGTAGACAGGGACACTGAAGCTTTCTTT. V and J are TRBV20-1 and TRBJ1-1; TRBD1 aligns across 7 bases. The V segment lost 6 bases and the J segment 3 bases; nucleotides outside the gene matches: 10. The CDR3 covers 14 residues. In germline, CDR1 is DFQATT, CDR2 SNEGSKA (reference sequence).

For this clonotype: A single base separates this from a much larger clone, so it may be a read error. This chain connects TRBV11-2 to TRBJ2-7; 11 positions agree with TRBD2. V trimming: 5 bases; J trimming: 7 bases; junction bases outside the gene matches: 10. Germline CDR1 SGHAT, CDR2 FQNNGV. CDR3 length equals 15 residues. The CDR3 bases are TGTGCCAGCAGCATAACTAGCGGGGGAGCCAATGAGCAGTACTTC. Encoded protein: CASSITSGGANEQYF.

This clonotype has at least ten counts. The chain carries TRBV7-9 and TRBJ1-1, with D possibly being TRBD1 (5 bases). The CDR3 consists of 13 residues. V lost 5 bases and J lost 1, with 8 bases in between. Germline V gene data show CDR1 as SEHNR and CDR2 as FQNEAQ (reference sequence). Written as DNA, the CDR3 is TGTGCCAGCAGCCCCACAGGGAACACTGAAGCTTTCTTT. Translated: CASSPTGNTEAFF.

There are many counts of this clonotype. The chain recombines TRBV5-1 with TRBJ1-4; D perhaps matches TRBD1 (5 bases). The ends were cut back, 2 bases at V and 6 bases at J, with 11 bases in the middle. Looked up from germline, CDR1 is SGHRS and CDR2 is YFSETQ. The CDR3 is 14 amino acids. DNA for the CDR3: TGCGCCAGCAGCTTCCAGCAAGGGGATGAAAAACTGTTTTTT. Protein product: CASSFQQGDEKLFF.

This clonotype occurred a few times. This may be a read error: a much more frequent sequence differs by one nucleotide. V and J are TRBV12-3 or TRBV12-4 and TRBJ2-3; 8 nucleotides line up with TRBD1. The J segment lost 0 bases and the V segment lost 8 bases, leaving 10 bases of the junction unmatched. The CDR3 extends over 16 amino acids. CDR3 sequence (DNA): TGTGCCAGCGGTCGAGACAGGGGTGTTAGCACAGATACGCAGTATTTT. Translation: CASGRDRGVSTDTQYF.

This clonotype was picked up many times. This chain links TRBV2 with TRBJ2-5, with 9 bases fitting TRBD1. The V segment lost 1 base and the J segment 4 bases; nucleotides outside the gene matches: 1. Per the germline V gene, CDR1 is SNHLY and CDR2 is FYNNEI. The CDR3 consists of 14 residues. The chain's CDR3 is CASSEDRGRETQYF. CDR3 coding DNA: TGTGCCAGCAGTGAAGACAGGGGGCGAGAGACCCAGTACTTC. The full variable domain, in which reference TRBV2 and TRBJ2-5 provide the parts outside the CDR3, is EPEVTQTPSHQVTQMGQEVILRCVPISNHLYFYWYRQILGQKVEFLVSFYNNEISEKSEIFDDQFSVERPDGSNFTLKIRSTKLEDSAMYFCASSEDRGRETQYFGPGTRLLVL.

This clonotype was seen only a few times. The chain links TRBV29-1 to TRBJ2-1, with a possible D match to TRBD1 (7 bases). Germline-derived CDR1 and CDR2 are SQVTM and ANQGSEA. Trimming took off 5 bases at V and 3 bases at J, with 11 bases between the two ends. The CDR3 sequence is 13 residues long. The CDR3 sequence is CSVQGGHYNEQFF. DNA of the CDR3: TGCAGCGTTCAGGGGGGCCACTACAATGAGCAGTTCTTC.

The table lists this clonotype with many counts. V gene TRBV12-3 or TRBV12-4 combines with J gene TRBJ1-1, with 8 bases lining up with TRBD1. The ends lost 6 bases at V and 1 base at J; junction bases unmatched: 16. The CDR3 spans 18 residues. CDR3 nucleotide sequence: TGTGCCAGCAGGTCCACGCAGAGAGCGGGACAGGAGAACACTGAAGCTTTCTTT. Protein: CASRSTQRAGQENTEAFF.

Many counts were recorded for this clonotype. The CDR3 loop is CSARDLQRAYEQYF. In DNA form, the CDR3 reads TGCAGTGCTAGAGATCTACAACGCGCCTACGAGCAGTACTTC. This chain connects TRBV20-1 to TRBJ2-7; D not certain. Trimming took off 0 bases at V and 2 bases at J, with 11 bases between the two ends. CDR1 is DFQATT and CDR2 is SNEGSKA in the germline V gene (reference sequence). The CDR3 spans 14 residues.

The chain links TRBV19 to TRBJ1-1; D uncertain. The CDR3 is made up of 13 amino acids. CDR1 and CDR2 (germline): LNHDA, SQIVND (reference sequence). Between the trimmed V and J ends, which lost 3 bases and 2 bases, there was a span of 7 bases. In nucleotides, the CDR3 is TGTGCCAGTAGTATTGGCGTCAACACTGAAGCTTTCTTT. Its translation: CASSIGVNTEAFF.

Regarding this clonotype: A much larger clone differs from this one at a single base, so this may be a read error. J is TRBJ2-1 and V is TRBV5-1, with TRBD2 as a possible D gene (6 bases). The V end was cut by 0 bases, the J end by 5 bases, with 9 bases between. CDR3 length equals 14 residues. The V gene's germline CDR1 is SGHRS and CDR2 YFSETQ. Here the CDR3 DNA reads TGCGCCAGCAGCTTGGGGGCTAGCGACAATGAGCAGTTCTTC. Protein product: CASSLGASDNEQFF.

The chain uses TRBV5-1 and TRBJ2-5; the D is unclear. The CDR3 is made up of 13 amino acids. Germline V CDR1 and CDR2: SGHRS, YFSETQ. Deletions cut 7 bases from V and 5 bases from J, with 15 bases between. The CDR3 spells CASSDQVDETQYF. CDR3 DNA sequence: TGCGCCAGCTCGGACCAAGTAGACGAGACCCAGTACTTC.

This clonotype was observed a few times. The chain links TRBV2 to TRBJ2-7; no reliable D call. The V end lost 2 bases, the J end lost 3 bases, and 8 bases lay between the germline ends. This CDR3 contains 13 residues. CDR1 SNHLY and CDR2 FYNNEI come from the germline V gene. The CDR3 sequence: CASSELSNYEQYF. DNA of the CDR3: TGTGCCAGCAGTGAACTCTCCAACTACGAGCAGTACTTC.

This clonotype was recorded at least ten times. The rearrangement joins TRBV6-1 to TRBJ2-7; 7 bases are a match to TRBD2. V trimming: 6 bases; J trimming: 0 bases; junction bases outside the gene matches: 11. Per the germline V gene, CDR1 is MNHNS and CDR2 is SASEGT. This CDR3 has 16 residues. The CDR3 DNA sequence: TGTGCCAGCAGCAGAAGCGCTAGCGGTGTCTCCTACGAGCAGTACTTC. Translating gives CASSRSASGVSYEQYF.

This clonotype showed up many times. The V call is TRBV20-1, the J call TRBJ1-2; tentatively, D is TRBD1 (5 bases). This CDR3 is 13 amino acids long. Germline-derived CDR1 and CDR2 are DFQATT and SNEGSKA (reference sequence). V lost 2 bases to trimming and J lost 4 bases, with 11 bases between them. The CDR3, as DNA: TGCAGTGCTAGAAGTGACAGTGGCTATGGCTACACCTTC. Its protein is CSARSDSGYGYTF.

The V and J genes are TRBV6-1 and TRBJ2-1, with TRBD2 as a possible D gene (6 bases). The CDR3 consists of 15 residues. The V end lost 8 bases, the J end lost 3 bases, and 17 bases lay between the germline ends. CDR1 and CDR2 from the germline V gene are MNHNS and SASEGT. The CDR3 coding sequence is TGTGCCAGCTTTAATAGCGGCAACTTCTACAATGAGCAGTTCTTC. This gives the protein CASFNSGNFYNEQFF.